This entry lists 3 T cell receptor beta chains sequenced from one sample in a study of T cells expressing NK-cell markers (dated by TCRdb to the early 2020s). Library preparation employed 5' RACE. Sequencing was carried out with an Illumina HiSeq 2000. TCRdb reprocessed the reads into one record per CDR3 protein sequence, lacking DNA. The sample's table covers about 460,000 distinct CDR3 sequences. Jointly, the top ten make up 1.4% of the sample. The sequenced sample was blood T cells: a sorted CD56 or NKG2C T cell subset, CD4+ or CD8+ T cells, or bulk PBMC T cells (not recorded which). Receptor source: a woman between 45 and 60 years old in good health. Donor details come from another sample of the same person, matched by shared clones.

The V and J genes are TRBV7-8 and TRBJ1-1; TCRdb indicates TRBD1, and absent DNA this call remains unverified. The CDR3 runs to 16 residues. The germline V gene encodes CDR1 SGHVS and CDR2 FQNEAQ. The CDR3 reads CASSPEGQGYIAEAFF.

This chain uses TRBV5-1 with TRBJ2-5; as DNA is missing, the TRBD2 call by TCRdb cannot be tested. Germline V lookup: CDR1 SGHRS, CDR2 YFSETQ. The CDR3 has 16 residues. CDR3 loop: CASNQDYRERVGTQYF.

The genes are TRBV7-9 and TRBJ2-1; TCRdb outputs TRBD2, but without DNA this stays unchecked. CDR1 is SEHNR and CDR2 is FQNEAQ in the germline V gene (reference sequence). This CDR3 is built from 17 residues. The CDR3 protein is CASSREGLAGAYNEQFF. Variable domain in full (rest from reference TRBV7-9 and TRBJ2-1): DTGVSQNPRHKITKRGQNVTFRCDPISEHNRLYWYRQTLGQGPEFLTYFQNEAQLEKSRLLSDRFSAERPKGSFSTLEIQRTEQGDSAMYLCASSREGLAGAYNEQFFGPGTRLTVL.